The present entry profiles one T cell receptor beta chain with its context. The antigen is not known. This was the immunoSEQ v3.0 assay at survey level. Sequencing set out to capture roughly 40,000-50,000 T-cell genomes per sample. Data came from immunoSEQ multiplex PCR; TCRdb stores just in-frame clones and leaves some out. In the table there are some 25,000 clones, about four fifths of which are singletons. Germline V gene lookup returns CDR1 SGHNT and CDR2 YYREEE (reference sequence). The CDR3 length is 15 residues. The junction had 2 bases not matched to a gene; V was cut back by 0 bases and J by 3 bases. This entry is derived from a study of long-term antiretroviral therapy in people with HIV. General study results and limits: Dating from about 2004 to 2017, the blood was possibly obtained under older ART regimens. After ART, diversity increased yet remained lower than transplant donor controls.

Only United States sites treated participants with HIV. This rearrangement joins TRBV5-4 to TRBJ2-7; TRBD2 aligns across 11 bases. Source: unsorted PBMCs, taken 0.7 years before starting antiretroviral therapy. The clonotype originates from a young man with HIV. Here the CDR3 DNA reads TGTGCCAGCAGCTTGGGACTAGCGGGGATCTACGAGCAGTACTTC. Translation: CASSLGLAGIYEQYF.